This paragraph covers one TCR beta chain sequence. V lost 7 bases, J lost 5 bases, and 6 bases stayed unmatched. The CDR3 covers 13 residues. Germline CDR1 is LNHDA and CDR2 is SQIVND (reference sequence). The data were obtained in a study of control samples from healthy donors and cancer patients. Some clones are missing from TCRdb's copy, which holds only in-frame ones; the method was immunoSEQ multiplex PCR. The repertoire holds more than 110,000 clones, with roughly 90% as singletons. Sample: blood. This TCR came from a man aged 25-45 years in good health. V gene TRBV19 combines with J gene TRBJ2-3, with TRBD2 matching 7 bases. This chain's CDR3 is CASTGTTVDTQYF. The CDR3, as DNA: TGTGCCAGTACCGGGACTACAGTAGATACGCAGTATTTT.